The clone carrying this T cell receptor beta chain was seen many times. Antigen: not known. Equal genomic DNA amounts from CVID and control samples were sequenced. Using immunoSEQ multiplex PCR, the repertoire was profiled, and TCRdb retains in-frame clones only, with some absent. Found here are about 43,000 clones, no singletons; the ten largest cover roughly 2.1%. These data originate in a study of T cell clonality in common variable immunodeficiency. Each donor provided roughly 5 to 8 ml of heparinized whole blood. Study conclusions and caveats: CVID subjects showed higher TCRbeta clonality than healthy controls. Shared TCRbeta clones were fewer between CVID subjects than controls.

The TCR originated in a person aged 18-70 years in good health. The sequenced sample was peripheral blood mononuclear cells.

The CDR3 protein is CASTRDTGELFF. The part of the CDR3 DNA that was read is TGTGCCAGCACACGGGACACCGGGGAG. V usage is TRBV7-9 and J usage is TRBJ2-2; D is undetermined. The observed sequence ends 3 residues before the CDR3 terminus, with the missing tail filled in from the germline J gene. The CDR3 contains 12 residues. Germline values: CDR1 SEHNR, CDR2 FQNEAQ (reference sequence). Trimming left V 7 bases short and J 3 bases short, with 6 bases between.